The 25 T cell receptor beta chains in this list originate from one sample, sequenced in a study of naive and memory T cell subsets. TCR cDNA received a 3' ligated oligonucleotide that carried a UMI. Ligated cDNA underwent four rounds of PCR with nested alpha and beta constant region primers and SP2. TCRdb passed the 5' RACE reads through MiXCR, listing each CDR3 protein once. The sample has approximately 49,000 distinct CDR3 sequences, about 4.8% seen once. These receptors were collected from a female donor in good health.

There are many counts of this clonotype. The rearrangement links TRBV20-1 to TRBJ2-1, with 13 bases matching TRBD2. Germline V gene data show CDR1 as DFQATT and CDR2 as SNEGSKA (reference sequence). This CDR3 has 14 amino acids. V was clipped by 6 bases and J by 8 bases; unmatched bases: 7. The CDR3 DNA reads TGCAGTGCCCCGACTAGCGGGAGGACCCATGAGCAGTTCTTC. Its translation is CSAPTSGRTHEQFF.

This clonotype occurred many times. The J gene is TRBJ2-7, the V gene TRBV2, with a tentative D call TRBD2 (5 bases). V lost 6 bases and J lost 2, with 8 bases in between. The length of the CDR3 is 12 residues. Germline V gene sequence: CDR1 SNHLY, CDR2 FYNNEI. CDR3 amino acids: CASRGEPYEQYF. The CDR3 coding sequence is TGTGCCAGCAGGGGAGAACCCTACGAGCAGTACTTC.

The chain recombines TRBV5-4 with TRBJ2-7; TRBD1 or TRBD2 may be the D gene (5 bases each). Trimming stripped 5 bases from V and 6 bases from J, with 18 bases between. CDR3 length: 14 amino acids. In germline, CDR1 is SGHNT, CDR2 YYREEE (reference sequence). Here the CDR3 reads CASSTPGPHPEQYF. CDR3 DNA: TGTGCCAGCAGTACACCGGGACCACACCCCGAGCAGTACTTC.

The chain links TRBV30 to TRBJ1-2, with TRBD1 matching 7 bases. The CDR3 has 13 residues. CDR1 is GTSNPN, CDR2 SVGIG, per germline (reference sequence). The J segment lost 4 bases and the V segment lost 2 bases, leaving 4 bases of the junction unmatched. CDR3 in amino acids: CAWSTGAAYGYTF. The CDR3 region has the DNA TGTGCCTGGAGTACAGGGGCTGCCTATGGCTACACCTTC.

The rearrangement links TRBV6-6 to TRBJ1-1; D remains unclear. The CDR3 is made up of 14 amino acids. Trimming took 8 bases from V and 1 from J, leaving 14 bases between them. The germline V gene encodes CDR1 MNHNY and CDR2 SVGAGI (reference sequence). In DNA, the CDR3 is TGTGCCAGCGGCCAAAGGAGGTGGAACACTGAAGCTTTCTTT. Translation: CASGQRRWNTEAFF.

The chain joins TRBV19 to TRBJ2-1; 10 bases fit TRBD2. The CDR3 is 18 amino acids. The J segment lost 0 bases and the V segment lost 3 bases, leaving 8 bases of the junction unmatched. Germline V gene lookup returns CDR1 LNHDA and CDR2 SQIVND (reference sequence). The CDR3 loop reads CASSIRLAGASSYNEQFF. For the CDR3, the DNA is TGTGCCAGTAGTATCAGACTAGCGGGCGCGAGCTCCTACAATGAGCAGTTCTTC.

This clonotype was seen a few times. V gene TRBV2 combines with J gene TRBJ2-1; 8 nucleotides align to TRBD2. The CDR3 loop spans 17 amino acids. Per germline, CDR1 SNHLY and CDR2 FYNNEI. Losses at the gene ends were 1 base for V and 7 bases for J; bases not matched to a gene: 12. CDR3 DNA sequence: TGTGCCAGCAGTGAAGTCGCCGGGACTAGGATTAAGAATGAGCAGTTCTTC. Translated: CASSEVAGTRIKNEQFF. The whole variable domain, filled in from reference TRBV2 and TRBJ2-1, reads EPEVTQTPSHQVTQMGQEVILRCVPISNHLYFYWYRQILGQKVEFLVSFYNNEISEKSEIFDDQFSVERPDGSNFTLKIRSTKLEDSAMYFCASSEVAGTRIKNEQFFGPGTRLTVL.

This clonotype was observed at least ten times. J is TRBJ2-5 and V is TRBV29-1; 7 bases map to TRBD1. The CDR3 has 15 amino acids. Germline CDR1 and CDR2: SQVTM and ANQGSEA. V trimming: 7 bases; J trimming: 1 base; junction bases outside the gene matches: 12. This CDR3 is CSAAQGNAVQETQYF. The CDR3 DNA is TGCAGCGCTGCACAGGGGAACGCGGTCCAAGAGACCCAGTACTTC.

This clonotype was seen many times. The genes are TRBV10-2 and TRBJ2-7, with D perhaps being TRBD1 or TRBD2 (5 bases each). The CDR3 extends over 14 amino acids. The germline CDR1 and CDR2 sequences are WSHSY and SAAADI. V was pared by 0 bases and J by 2 bases, with 8 bases between. The CDR3 region is CASSESGDPYEQYF. In DNA form, the CDR3 reads TGCGCCAGCAGTGAGTCCGGGGACCCCTACGAGCAGTACTTC.

This clonotype was detected only a few times. One end of the junction is discordant with germline, which a read error may explain. V gene TRBV27 combines with J gene TRBJ1-2; D ambiguous. Germline-derived CDR1 and CDR2 are MNHEY and SMNVEV (reference sequence). The CDR3 totals 16 residues. CDR3 amino acids: CASSLGMGTTLDGDTF. In DNA, the CDR3 is TGTGCCAGCAGTTTAGGAATGGGAACGACATTGGATGGCGACACCTTC.

This clonotype showed up just once. This is likely a read error, given that the CDR3 carries no conserved phenylalanine or tryptophan at its end. The rearrangement uses TRBV6-2 or TRBV6-3 and TRBJ1-1; no firm D call. The CDR3 totals 13 residues. Trimming shortened V by 6 bases and J by 10 bases, and 18 bases separated the two germline ends. Germline lookup yields CDR1 MNHEY and CDR2 SVGEGT. Here the CDR3 DNA reads TGTGCCAGCAGCCCGACTACTTGGGTAGGAGCTTTCCTT. This translates into CASSPTTWVGAFL.

In this sample, this clonotype turned up many times. V and J are TRBV28 and TRBJ2-4; possibly TRBD2 for D (6 bases). The germline V gene encodes CDR1 MDHEN and CDR2 SYDVKM. The V end was cut by 4 bases, the J end by 0 bases, with 10 bases between. The length of the CDR3 is 15 residues. CDR3 coding DNA: TGTGCCAGCAGTTCCCCGGGACTAGCCAAAAACATTCAGTACTTC. Its protein is CASSSPGLAKNIQYF.

Many counts were recorded for this clonotype. The chain is built from TRBV6-4 and TRBJ2-3; TRBD2 matches 7 bases. The CDR3 has 16 amino acids. The germline CDR1 and CDR2 sequences are MRHNA and SNTAGT. V lost 2 bases and J lost 4; bases outside the gene matches: 9. The CDR3: CASSDTPSGRPDTQYF. The CDR3 DNA reads TGTGCCAGCAGTGACACGCCTAGCGGAAGGCCAGATACGCAGTATTTT.

In its sample, this clonotype was seen many times. The chain uses TRBV3-1 and TRBJ1-3; TRBD1 is a possible D gene (6 bases). The germline V gene has CDR1 LGHDT and CDR2 YNNKEL (reference sequence). This CDR3 contains 16 residues. V was shortened by 6 bases and J by 2 bases, with 17 bases between the two germline ends. This CDR3 reads CASSRHTGTTGNTIYF. CDR3 sequence (DNA): TGTGCCAGCAGTCGTCATACCGGGACAACTGGAAACACCATATATTTT.

In this sample, this clonotype turned up many times. J is TRBJ2-2 and V is TRBV25-1; the D gene could be TRBD1 or TRBD2 (6 bases each). Germline V gives CDR1 MGHDK, CDR2 SYGVNS. Between the trimmed V and J ends, which lost 6 bases and 5 bases, there was a span of 22 bases. The CDR3 runs to 17 residues. The CDR3: CASSSKAGQGWTGELFF. In nucleotides, the CDR3 is TGTGCCAGCAGCTCAAAGGCGGGGCAGGGGTGGACCGGGGAGCTGTTTTTT.

This clonotype was detected ten times or more. The V call is TRBV6-2 or TRBV6-3, the J call TRBJ2-1, with TRBD2 identical over 10 bases. CDR1 MNHEY and CDR2 SVGEGT come from the germline V gene. Trimming cost V 5 bases and J 2 bases; bases outside gene matches: 6. CDR3 length equals 16 residues. Here the CDR3 reads CASSPGLADPYNEQFF. The DNA for the CDR3 is TGTGCCAGCAGTCCCGGACTAGCGGATCCCTACAATGAGCAGTTCTTC.

This clonotype has ten or more counts. V usage is TRBV28 and J usage is TRBJ1-4; TRBD1 might be the D (6 bases). Germline V gene sequence: CDR1 MDHEN, CDR2 SYDVKM. This CDR3 has 14 amino acids. The V end lost 8 bases, the J end lost 3 bases, and 13 bases lay between the germline ends. The CDR3 here is CASVPGAPNEKLFF. The CDR3 DNA reads TGTGCCAGCGTCCCGGGGGCGCCTAATGAAAAACTGTTTTTT. Using reference TRBV28 and TRBJ1-4 for the parts outside the CDR3, the full variable domain is DVKVTQSSRYLVKRTGEKVFLECVQDMDHENMFWYRQDPGLGLRLIYFSYDVKMKEKGDIPEGYSVSREKKERFSLILESASTNQTSMYLCASVPGAPNEKLFFGSGTQLSVL.

This clonotype has more than one count but fewer than ten. This rearrangement joins TRBV9 to TRBJ1-5, with 8 nucleotides matching TRBD1. The V gene end was trimmed by 0 bases and the J gene end by 5 bases; junction bases not matched to a gene: 10. The CDR3 consists of 17 residues. CDR1 and CDR2 from the germline V gene are SGDLS and YYNGEE. The CDR3 DNA follows: TGTGCCAGCAGCGTAGTTTCAGGGGGCCGCGGATATCAGCCCCAGCATTTT. Amino acids: CASSVVSGGRGYQPQHF.

The chain carries TRBV25-1 and TRBJ1-2; 9 bases line up with TRBD1. The CDR3 sequence is 15 residues long. Germline V gives CDR1 MGHDK, CDR2 SYGVNS. The V and J ends lost 4 bases and 8 bases, in that order; junction bases with no gene match: 11. CDR3 region: CASSGTGGAWGGYTF. The CDR3 coding sequence is TGTGCCAGCAGTGGAACAGGGGGCGCGTGGGGCGGCTACACCTTC.

There are many counts of this clonotype. V is TRBV10-3 and J is TRBJ2-7; D is tentatively TRBD1 or TRBD2 (5 bases each). There are 15 residues in the CDR3. V lost 4 bases and J lost 2, with 15 bases in between. Germline V lookup: CDR1 ENHRY, CDR2 SYGVKD. The CDR3 reads CAISASWDGAYEQYF. In nucleotides, the CDR3 is TGTGCCATCAGTGCATCTTGGGACGGCGCCTACGAGCAGTACTTC.

This clonotype was counted ten times or more. The rearrangement links TRBV4-3 to TRBJ2-5; 8 bases fit TRBD1. CDR1 and CDR2 from the germline V gene are LGHNA and YSLEER. Unmatched junction bases numbered 5, after V lost 1 base and J lost 4 bases. This CDR3 contains 15 residues. CDR3 sequence (DNA): TGCGCCAGCAGCCAAGGAGACAGGGGCGGAGAGACCCAGTACTTC. It yields the protein CASSQGDRGGETQYF.

The sample holds a few counts of this clonotype. The rearrangement uses TRBV27 and TRBJ1-1; 7 nucleotides align to TRBD1. J was trimmed by 7 bases and V by 6 bases; bases with no gene match: 2. The CDR3 has 11 amino acids. Germline V CDR1 and CDR2: MNHEY, SMNVEV (reference sequence). CDR3 residues: CASRNRGEAFF. CDR3 nucleotide sequence: TGTGCCAGCAGGAACAGGGGTGAAGCTTTCTTT.

There are many counts of this clonotype. This sequence joins TRBV27 and TRBJ1-2; 7 bases align to TRBD1. Germline trimming cut 6 bases from V and 0 bases from J; bases unmatched to any gene: 10. Germline assignment: CDR1 MNHEY and CDR2 SMNVEV (reference sequence). The CDR3 is 16 residues long. The CDR3 nucleotides read TGTGCCAGCAGGCCGACAGGGCAGGGATCTAACTATGGCTACACCTTC. This translates into CASRPTGQGSNYGYTF.

This clonotype occurred many times. Here the CDR3 DNA reads TGTGCCAGCAGCGTCTTACAGGGGGGGACTGGTGGCTACACCTTC. Translated, it gives CASSVLQGGTGGYTF. This chain uses TRBV9 with TRBJ1-2; 8 bases line up with TRBD1. The CDR3 is made up of 15 amino acids. After removal of 2 bases from V and 7 bases from J, the junction contained 10 bases not matched to a gene. Germline values: CDR1 SGDLS, CDR2 YYNGEE.

This clonotype appeared many times. V is TRBV19 and J is TRBJ2-4, with D possibly being TRBD2 (5 bases). Germline assignment: CDR1 LNHDA and CDR2 SQIVND (reference sequence). V dropped 5 bases and J dropped 0 bases, with 26 bases sitting between them. This CDR3 is 20 amino acids long. This CDR3 is CASSPKGFRGDTLAKNIQYF. The DNA for the CDR3 is TGTGCCAGTAGTCCGAAGGGATTTCGGGGAGACACCCTAGCCAAAAACATTCAGTACTTC.